Reported below is one TCR beta chain. The V gene's germline CDR1 is SNHLY and CDR2 FYNNEI. The CDR3 totals 15 residues. V was pared by 2 bases and J by 7 bases, with 10 bases of the junction left unmatched. The protocol was immunoSEQ multiplex PCR, while the TCRdb copy is restricted to in-frame clones and leaves out a portion. This sample has around 280,000 clones, with around nine tenths found just once. This sample is drawn from a study of blood T cell repertoires in COVID-19. The chain couples TRBV2 to TRBJ1-2; 7 positions agree with TRBD1. The sample taken for sequencing was PBMCs or T cells enriched from blood (not recorded which). This clonotype was sampled from a woman between 40 and 55 years old who had recovered from COVID-19. CDR3 protein: CASSESRDSEGGYTF. The CDR3, as DNA: TGTGCCAGCAGTGAATCCCGGGACAGCGAAGGTGGCTACACCTTC.